These 27 T cell receptor beta chains were all obtained from the same sample, sequenced in a study of cytotoxic CD8 clonotypes in ibrutinib-treated CLL. Method: immunoSEQ multiplex PCR; TCRdb's copy keeps in-frame clones and lacks some. Here the sample spans some 130,000 clones, around 80% being singletons. This sample comprised PBMCs, obtained after 24 months of ibrutinib treatment. The receptors here all came from a human donor with chronic lymphocytic leukemia.

V is TRBV5-6 and J is TRBJ2-4, with TRBD1 matching over 7 bases. Germline lookup yields CDR1 SGHDT and CDR2 YYEEEE. This CDR3 is 16 amino acids long. Losses at the gene ends were 3 bases for V and 8 bases for J; bases not matched to a gene: 14. The CDR3 loop is CASSSGRGQRIYIQYF. In DNA form, the CDR3 reads TGTGCCAGCAGCTCGGGCAGGGGACAGAGGATATACATTCAGTACTTC.

The V call is TRBV13, the J call TRBJ1-2; D call uncertain. With 7 bases removed from V and 4 bases from J, the gap between germline ends came to 13 bases. The CDR3 sequence is 13 residues long. Germline-derived CDR1 and CDR2 are PRHDT and FYEKMQ (reference sequence). The CDR3 DNA sequence: TGTGCCAGCACAAGCGGGATTTCCTATGGCTACACCTTC. Its translation: CASTSGISYGYTF.

J is TRBJ1-1 and V is TRBV28; possible D gene TRBD1, 5 bases. Germline V CDR1 and CDR2: MDHEN, SYDVKM. The CDR3 consists of 13 residues. Trimming removed 6 bases at V and 2 bases at J, with 10 bases between. CDR3 sequence (DNA): TGTGCCAGCAGGGACACCACAAACACTGAAGCTTTCTTT. This sequence encodes CASRDTTNTEAFF. Full variable domain (remainder filled in from reference TRBV28 and TRBJ1-1): DVKVTQSSRYLVKRTGEKVFLECVQDMDHENMFWYRQDPGLGLRLIYFSYDVKMKEKGDIPEGYSVSREKKERFSLILESASTNQTSMYLCASRDTTNTEAFFGQGTRLTVV.

The CDR3 nucleotides read TGTGCCAGCAGAGCGACAGGGGTCAATTCACCCCTCCACTTT. Translated: CASRATGVNSPLHF. This chain joins TRBV6-6 and TRBJ1-6; 8 bases fit TRBD1. V lost 6 bases, J lost 7 bases, and 5 bases stayed unmatched. Germline-derived CDR1 and CDR2 are MNHNY and SVGAGI (reference sequence). This CDR3 region has 14 residues.

This clone was picked up a small number of times. The V and J genes are TRBV7-2 and TRBJ1-6; 9 bases map to TRBD1. Germline-derived CDR1 and CDR2 are SGHTA and FQGNSA. The CDR3 length is 15 residues. Germline trimming cut 4 bases from V and 9 bases from J; bases unmatched to any gene: 7. CDR3 region: CASSSRTGVGSPLHF. DNA of the CDR3: TGTGCCAGCAGCTCCCGGACAGGGGTAGGTTCACCCCTCCACTTT.

This clone was recorded once. This chain connects TRBV7-2 to TRBJ1-5; no firm D call. V lost 4 bases and J lost 11, with 24 bases in between. Germline V gene sequence: CDR1 SGHTA, CDR2 FQGNSA. The CDR3 is 16 amino acids. CDR3 region: CASSSATGGEPYTQHF. CDR3 DNA sequence: TGTGCCAGCAGCTCGGCGACCGGTGGGGAACCCTATACCCAGCATTTT.

The rearrangement uses TRBV18 and TRBJ1-1; D may be TRBD1 (6 bases). Germline loops: CDR1 KGHSH, CDR2 LQKENI. This CDR3 is built from 13 residues. The V gene lost 6 bases and the J gene lost 5 bases, with 13 bases spanning the gap. CDR3 DNA sequence: TGTGCCAGCTCCCTAGGGGGGGATACTGAAGCTTTCTTT. Protein sequence: CASSLGGDTEAFF.

This chain joins TRBV30 and TRBJ1-1; weak D call: TRBD1 (5 bases). The ends were cut back, 5 bases at V and 5 bases at J, with 18 bases in the middle. Germline CDR1 GTSNPN, CDR2 SVGIG (reference sequence). This CDR3 region has 14 residues. In nucleotides, the CDR3 is TGTGCCTGGGGGGCGGCGGTCGGATGGACTGAAGCTTTCTTT. It specifies CAWGAAVGWTEAFF.

The chain employs TRBV5-4 and TRBJ2-7, with 7 bases that match TRBD2. This CDR3 contains 14 residues. Germline V gene lookup returns CDR1 SGHNT and CDR2 YYREEE (reference sequence). V lost 5 bases to trimming and J lost 3 bases; unmatched junction nucleotides: 8. CDR3 nucleotides: TGTGCCAGCAGGGGAGGGACGCCGAACTACGAGCAGTACTTC. It translates to CASRGGTPNYEQYF.

V usage is TRBV10-3 and J usage is TRBJ2-5; maybe TRBD2 (6 bases). Between the trimmed V and J ends, which lost 6 bases and 5 bases, there was a span of 16 bases. CDR3 length equals 14 residues. CDR1 and CDR2 (germline): ENHRY, SYGVKD. This CDR3 reads CAIRGTGAGETQYF. The CDR3 region has the DNA TGTGCCATCAGGGGGACTGGGGCTGGGGAGACCCAGTACTTC.

Regarding this clone: It is unclear where the CDR3 begins or ends on the DNA, so no DNA is shown, and the CDR3 is as TCRdb lists it. The chain joins TRBV29-1 to TRBJ2-7. The CDR3 is 13 residues long, ends included. Per the germline V gene, CDR1 is SQVTM and CDR2 is ANQGSEA. The CDR3 here is CSVVGIGSYEQCF.

CDR3 bases: TGCAGCGCCACGGGTGCCACTGAAGCTTTCTTT. Residues: CSATGATEAFF. This rearrangement joins TRBV29-1 to TRBJ1-1; the D is unclear. Trimming cost V 7 bases and J 4 bases, with 10 bases left between them. The CDR3 loop spans 11 amino acids. In germline, CDR1 is SQVTM, CDR2 ANQGSEA.

The chain joins TRBV10-3 to TRBJ2-6; 9 bases match TRBD1. With 5 bases clipped from V and 1 base from J, the junction kept 3 bases outside the gene matches. The CDR3 spans 16 residues. In germline, CDR1 is ENHRY, CDR2 SYGVKD. CDR3 DNA sequence: TGTGCCATCAGTCCCGGGACAGGGTCTGGGGCCAACGTCCTGACTTTC. Residues: CAISPGTGSGANVLTF.

This chain uses TRBV18 with TRBJ2-5; perhaps TRBD2 as D (5 bases). The CDR3 is made up of 16 amino acids. Trimming cost V 0 bases and J 2 bases, with 13 bases left between them. Germline lookup yields CDR1 KGHSH and CDR2 LQKENI. The CDR3 spells CASSPPSGGGQETQYF. The CDR3 bases are TGTGCCAGCTCACCACCTTCTGGAGGAGGTCAAGAGACCCAGTACTTC. Based on the CDR3 plus reference TRBV18 and TRBJ2-5, the full variable domain is NAGVMQNPRHLVRRRGQEARLRCSPMKGHSHVYWYRQLPEEGLKFMVYLQKENIIDESGMPKERFSAEFPKEGPSILRIQQVVRGDSAAYFCASSPPSGGGQETQYFGPGTRLLVL.

The V and J genes are TRBV27 and TRBJ2-1, with D perhaps TRBD1 or TRBD2 (5 bases each). Trimming stripped 5 bases from V and 8 bases from J, with 19 bases between. The CDR3 totals 15 residues. Germline V gene lookup returns CDR1 MNHEY and CDR2 SMNVEV (reference sequence). For the CDR3, the DNA is TGTGCCAGCAGTCTCCGGGACCCAGTTATCCATGAGCAGTTCTTC. Amino acid sequence: CASSLRDPVIHEQFF.

The chain combines TRBV6-6 with TRBJ2-1; TRBD1 matches 7 bases. Germline assignment: CDR1 MNHNY and CDR2 SVGAGI (reference sequence). The J segment lost 10 bases and the V segment lost 7 bases, leaving 16 bases of the junction unmatched. CDR3 length: 15 residues. CDR3 DNA sequence: TGTGCCAGCAATTCCCCGTACGGACAGGCAAAGGAGCAGTTCTTC. It translates to CASNSPYGQAKEQFF.

The chain recombines TRBV5-1 with TRBJ2-2; the D is unclear. The CDR3 is 13 residues long. V was pared by 5 bases and J by 6 bases, with 11 bases between. CDR1 SGHRS and CDR2 YFSETQ come from the germline V gene. In DNA, the CDR3 is TGCGCCAGCAGACCACTCCAGGCCGGGGAGCTGTTTTTT. Translated: CASRPLQAGELFF.

This clone was observed a single time. This chain links TRBV10-3 with TRBJ1-2, with 10 positions matching TRBD1. Germline V gives CDR1 ENHRY, CDR2 SYGVKD. The V and J ends lost 2 bases and 6 bases, in that order; junction bases with no gene match: 6. This CDR3 is 15 amino acids long. CDR3 sequence (DNA): TGTGCCATCAGTGAGGGGGGACAGGGGCAAGATGGCTACACCTTC. This translates into CAISEGGQGQDGYTF.

A single count supports this clone. V is TRBV6-5 and J is TRBJ1-1; the match to TRBD1 covers 9 bases. J was trimmed by 9 bases and V by 2 bases; bases with no gene match: 7. The CDR3 runs to 14 residues. Germline CDR1 reads MNHEY; CDR2 reads SVGAGI. The CDR3 DNA follows: TGTGCCAGCAGTTACGCCGGGACAGGGTTGAAAGCTTTCTTT. Translation gives CASSYAGTGLKAFF.

V usage is TRBV30 and J usage is TRBJ1-6, with a weak D call TRBD1 (6 bases). The length of the CDR3 is 14 residues. Germline lookup yields CDR1 GTSNPN and CDR2 SVGIG (reference sequence). V was trimmed by 2 bases and J by 4 bases, leaving 9 bases between them. The chain's CDR3 is CAWSNGQYNSPLHF. In DNA form, the CDR3 reads TGTGCCTGGAGTAACGGACAGTATAATTCACCCCTCCACTTT.

The rearrangement joins TRBV28 to TRBJ2-6; D call uncertain. CDR1 is MDHEN, CDR2 SYDVKM, per germline. CDR3 length: 16 amino acids. The ends were cut back, 2 bases at V and 4 bases at J, with 12 bases in the middle. The CDR3 region has the DNA TGTGCCAGCAGTTTAGCTCTCGGTATAGGGGCCAACGTCCTGACTTTC. This translates into CASSLALGIGANVLTF.

V gene TRBV29-1 combines with J gene TRBJ2-5; no firm D call. The germline V gene has CDR1 SQVTM and CDR2 ANQGSEA. This CDR3 has 12 amino acids. Trimming stripped 5 bases from V and 1 base from J, with 8 bases between. As DNA, the CDR3 is TGCAGCGTTCAACAGACCCAAGAGACCCAGTACTTC. Protein product: CSVQQTQETQYF. The variable domain in full, with the rest retrieved from reference TRBV29-1 and TRBJ2-5, is SAVISQKPSRDICQRGTSLTIQCQVDSQVTMMFWYRQQPGQSLTLIATANQGSEATYESGFVIDKFPISRPNLTFSTLTVSNMSPEDSSIYLCSVQQTQETQYFGPGTRLLVL.

The chain links TRBV18 to TRBJ2-3, with a possible D match to TRBD2 (6 bases). Germline V lookup: CDR1 KGHSH, CDR2 LQKENI. This CDR3 comprises 13 residues. V lost 5 bases to trimming and J lost 0 bases, with 6 bases between them. The CDR3 sequence: CASSSGSTDTQYF. Written as DNA, the CDR3 is TGTGCCAGCTCAAGCGGGAGCACAGATACGCAGTATTTT.

This chain joins TRBV7-3 and TRBJ2-5, with TRBD2 identical over 12 bases. Germline V gene lookup returns CDR1 SGHTA and CDR2 FQGTGA. V lost 5 bases to trimming and J lost 1 base; unmatched junction nucleotides: 5. The CDR3 covers 16 residues. The CDR3 DNA reads TGTGCCAGCAGCCCAAAACTAGCGGGGGGCCAAGAGACCCAGTACTTC. It specifies CASSPKLAGGQETQYF.

This chain uses TRBV5-1 with TRBJ1-2, with D tentatively TRBD1 (6 bases). The CDR3 has 15 amino acids. The V end was cut by 0 bases, the J end by 7 bases, with 16 bases between. Germline values: CDR1 SGHRS, CDR2 YFSETQ. CDR3 amino acids: CASSLDIGGAGGYTF. DNA of the CDR3: TGCGCCAGCAGCTTGGACATTGGGGGGGCTGGTGGCTACACCTTC.

The rearrangement links TRBV5-4 to TRBJ1-1; D is perhaps TRBD1 (5 bases). V dropped 1 base and J dropped 5 bases, with 9 bases sitting between them. The germline CDR1 and CDR2 sequences are SGHNT and YYREEE (reference sequence). The CDR3 contains 13 residues. CDR3 sequence: CASSLSGGTEAFF. CDR3 coding DNA: TGTGCCAGCAGCTTGTCCGGGGGAACTGAAGCTTTCTTT.

This clone was found a few times. The junction differs from germline at one of its ends, possibly a read error. The chain carries TRBV5-4 and TRBJ2-3; D may be TRBD1 (7 bases). Per the germline V gene, CDR1 is SGHNT and CDR2 is YYREEE (reference sequence). The CDR3 is 12 residues long. CDR3 residues: CASSRGTDTKYF. DNA for the CDR3: TGTGCCAGCAGCCGCGGGACAGATACGAAGTATTTT.